This T cell receptor (beta chain) comes out of a study of OX40 agonist ivuxolimab in advanced cancers. Findings of the study overall: CD4+ and CD8+ blood T cells expanded clonally by week 6 at 0.1 to 3.0 mg/kg.

This CDR3 comprises 12 residues. V dropped 8 bases and J dropped 7 bases, with 11 bases sitting between them. Germline CDR1 is MNHNY and CDR2 is SVGAGI (reference sequence). With respect to this clone: Its antigen is not identified.

Clones were read by immunoSEQ multiplex PCR, and TCRdb kept only the in-frame ones, dropping some. The sample includes approximately 90,000 clones, approximately 85% of them seen just once. The sequencing used CD4+ or CD8+ T cells sorted from blood, collected in a trial of the OX40 agonist ivuxolimab. This receptor was obtained from an adult with an advanced solid tumor such as melanoma, head and neck, liver or kidney cancer. J is TRBJ1-4 and V is TRBV6-6, with D uncertain. CDR3 DNA sequence: TGTGCCAGCGAGGACGAGGGTGAAAAACTGTTTTTT. As protein: CASEDEGEKLFF.